These 14 T cell receptor beta chains share one sample of origin, sequenced in a study of PD-1 blockade in classical Hodgkin lymphoma. Each and every patient relapsed after autologous stem cell transplantation, and patients got differing brentuximab vedotin exposure. Magnetic negative selection of thawed PBMCs yielded the CD8+ T cells. Produced via immunoSEQ multiplex PCR; TCRdb's table is partial and in-frame only. The table has a few thousand clones, over 75% seen once. The source was CD8+ T cells from blood, collected at baseline. Receptors were obtained from a human donor with classical Hodgkin lymphoma.

V usage is TRBV6-6 and J usage is TRBJ2-7; D uncertain. V dropped 6 bases and J dropped 3 bases, with 6 bases sitting between them. Per the germline V gene, CDR1 is MNHNY and CDR2 is SVGAGI (reference sequence). This CDR3 region has 11 residues. CDR3 nucleotides: TGTGCCAGCAGGAACAGCTACGAGCAGTACTTC. It specifies CASRNSYEQYF.

The chain carries TRBV11-2 and TRBJ2-2; D is ambiguous. CDR1 and CDR2 (germline): SGHAT, FQNNGV. V dropped 5 bases and J dropped 1 base, with 8 bases sitting between them. This CDR3 has 14 amino acids. In nucleotides, the CDR3 is TGTGCCAGCAGCCAGAGACAGAACACCGGGGAGCTGTTTTTT. This translates into CASSQRQNTGELFF.

The genes are TRBV11-1 and TRBJ2-5, with D possibly matching TRBD2 (6 bases). The J call may not be correct, given that the DNA end is closer to TRBJ2-7. The CDR3 has 12 residues. The germline CDR1 and CDR2 sequences are SGHAT and FQDESV (reference sequence). The CDR3 loop is CASAEEGYEQYF. CDR3 DNA sequence: TGTGCCAGCGCGGAGGAGGGCTACGAGCAGTACTTC.

The chain couples TRBV5-6 to TRBJ1-1; D possibly corresponds to TRBD1 (5 bases). CDR1 and CDR2 from the germline V gene are SGHDT and YYEEEE. This CDR3 comprises 14 residues. The V end lost 5 bases, the J end lost 1 base, and 12 bases lay between the germline ends. CDR3 bases: TGTGCCAGCAGTCCCGGGACGGGGAACACTGAAGCTTTCTTT. Amino acids: CASSPGTGNTEAFF.

The V and J genes are TRBV11-2 and TRBJ2-3; 8 bases agree with TRBD1. CDR3 length: 16 residues. Per germline, CDR1 SGHAT and CDR2 FQNNGV. The J segment lost 2 bases and the V segment lost 6 bases, leaving 10 bases of the junction unmatched. For the CDR3, the DNA is TGTGCCAGCAGTTTCTCCCGGGACAGGTTCACAGATACGCAGTATTTT. Translated, it gives CASSFSRDRFTDTQYF.

The rearrangement joins TRBV4-2 to TRBJ2-1, with TRBD1 matching over 7 bases. V lost 4 bases to trimming and J lost 3 bases; unmatched junction nucleotides: 6. The V gene's germline CDR1 is LGHNA and CDR2 YNFKEQ. The CDR3 is 15 residues long. In nucleotides, the CDR3 is TGTGCCAGCAGCCCCGGACAGGATGGCTACAATGAGCAGTTCTTC. This encodes CASSPGQDGYNEQFF.

There are a few counts of this clone. V gene TRBV5-1 combines with J gene TRBJ1-6; D is ambiguous. Germline CDR1 is SGHRS and CDR2 is YFSETQ. The CDR3 runs 13 residues. Trimming removed 4 bases at V and 9 bases at J, with 11 bases between. The CDR3, as DNA: TGCGCCAGCAGCCGGACCCTCGGTTCACCCCTCCACTTT. Its translation: CASSRTLGSPLHF.

The chain combines TRBV28 with TRBJ1-1; maybe TRBD1 (5 bases). The V end lost 4 bases, the J end lost 5 bases, and 17 bases lay between the germline ends. CDR1 is MDHEN, CDR2 SYDVKM, per germline. CDR3 length: 15 residues. The CDR3 reads CASSSPGGVYTEAFF. CDR3 nucleotide sequence: TGTGCCAGCAGTTCCCCTGGGGGGGTGTATACTGAAGCTTTCTTT.

The V call is TRBV4-3, the J call TRBJ2-4, with D possibly TRBD1 on 5 matching bases. The CDR3 is 15 residues long. Germline CDR1 is LGHNA and CDR2 is YSLEER. V lost 0 bases to trimming and J lost 2 bases, with 8 bases between them. DNA for the CDR3: TGCGCCAGCAGCCAAGATTCAGGGACCAAAAACATTCAGTACTTC. Translation gives CASSQDSGTKNIQYF.

This chain uses TRBV19 with TRBJ2-1, with 8 positions matching TRBD2. This CDR3 is 14 amino acids long. Per the germline V gene, CDR1 is LNHDA and CDR2 is SQIVND (reference sequence). V lost 5 bases and J lost 8; bases outside the gene matches: 8. CDR3 in amino acids: CASSLAGGYDEQFF. DNA of the CDR3: TGTGCCAGTAGTCTGGCGGGGGGATACGATGAGCAGTTCTTC. Variable domain in full (rest from reference TRBV19 and TRBJ2-1): DGGITQSPKYLFRKEGQNVTLSCEQNLNHDAMYWYRQDPGQGLRLIYYSQIVNDFQKGDIAEGYSVSREKKESFPLTVTSAQKNPTAFYLCASSLAGGYDEQFFGPGTRLTVL.

The J gene is TRBJ2-2, the V gene TRBV7-2; 13 bases fit TRBD2. The CDR3 is 18 residues long. V dropped 5 bases and J dropped 4; count of bases not matched to a gene: 10. Germline V gene sequence: CDR1 SGHTA, CDR2 FQGNSA. In DNA, the CDR3 is TGTGCCAGCAGCCCCAGGACTAGCGGGGGATGGGGCACCGGGGAGCTGTTTTTT. This encodes CASSPRTSGGWGTGELFF.

As for this clone: One end of the junction does not line up with germline, which may come from a read error. The V call is TRBV11-2, the J call TRBJ1-1, with unresolved D. The V gene's germline CDR1 is SGHAT and CDR2 FQNNGV. The length of the CDR3 is 11 residues. Here the CDR3 DNA reads TGTACCAGCAGCCCGAACACTGAAGCTTTCTTT. It translates to CTSSPNTEAFF.

The V gene is TRBV7-8, the J gene TRBJ1-1; D is uncertain. Germline values: CDR1 SGHVS, CDR2 FQNEAQ. The CDR3 totals 15 residues. Trimming removed 7 bases from V and 7 bases from J, with 22 bases in between. CDR3 coding DNA: TGTGCCAGCAACGCGGACGAGGATGGGGTTCGTGAAGCTTTCTTT. This gives the protein CASNADEDGVREAFF.

The rearrangement joins TRBV11-2 to TRBJ2-3; 9 nucleotides line up with TRBD1. V gave up 4 bases and J gave up 0 bases; unmatched junction bases: 14. The CDR3 length is 19 residues. From germline, CDR1 is SGHAT and CDR2 FQNNGV. The CDR3 DNA is TGTGCCAGCAGCTCCACCGGGACAGGGAGTGCTTCTAGCACAGATACGCAGTATTTT. Translated, it gives CASSSTGTGSASSTDTQYF.